These T cell receptor beta chains were read from a single sample in a study of shared clonotypes between healthy human individuals. Profiling relied on immunoSEQ multiplex PCR, and the TCRdb table lists in-frame clones only, not all of them. The table records about 2.1 million clones, 93% of them present only once. What was sequenced was naive CD8+ T cells from PBMCs. The receptors come from a man aged 18 to 30 in good health. Some clones in this sample may be carry-over from other donors' samples. Each CDR3 is given with its conserved first and last residue. A D gene is named only where the DNA matches it firmly.

TRBV27	16	TRBJ2-1	TRBD2	CASSRGLAGTPQEQFF	TGTGCCAGCAGTCGGGGACTAGCGGGTACCCCTCAGGAGCAGTTCTTC
TRBV27	18	TRBJ1-2	-	CASSLTAGRRSGNYGYTF	TGTGCCAGCAGTTTAACTGCGGGGAGGCGGTCGGGTAACTATGGCTACACCTTC
TRBV5-1	16	TRBJ1-5	-	CASSLDPGGNNQPQHF	TGCGCCAGCAGCTTGGATCCGGGCGGGAACAATCAGCCCCAGCATTTT
TRBV4-1	15	TRBJ2-6	-	CASSPLASGANVLTF	TGCGCCAGCAGCCCCCTAGCCTCTGGGGCCAACGTCCTGACTTTC
TRBV9	17	TRBJ2-1	TRBD2	CASSVSPGTTLFNEQFF	TGTGCCAGCAGCGTTTCTCCCGGGACTACGCTTTTCAATGAGCAGTTCTTC
TRBV28	15	TRBJ2-7	TRBD2	CASSLPASGNHEQYF	TGTGCTTCCTCTCTCCCCGCTAGCGGGAACCACGAGCAGTACTTC
TRBV9	15	TRBJ2-5	-	CASSPTQRLQETQYF	TGTGCCAGCAGCCCCACCCAGCGCCTACAAGAGACCCAGTACTTC
TRBV5-4	14	TRBJ1-1	-	CASSPWRGNTEAFF	TGTGCCAGCAGCCCTTGGAGGGGGAACACTGAAGCTTTCTTT
TRBV28	13	TRBJ2-7	-	CASRQYSSYEQYF	TGTGCCAGCCGACAGTACAGCTCCTACGAGCAGTACTTC
TRBV27	14	TRBJ1-1	-	CASSSTHPNTEAFF	TGTGCCAGCAGTTCAACTCACCCGAACACTGAAGCTTTCTTT
TRBV9	14	TRBJ2-7	-	CASSVWRLPYEQYF	TGTGCCAGCAGCGTGTGGCGGTTGCCCTACGAGCAGTACTTC
TRBV14	14	TRBJ2-7	TRBD1	CASSQVRGRYEQYF	TGTGCCAGCAGCCAGGTGAGGGGGCGATACGAGCAGTACTTC
TRBV18	14	TRBJ1-2	TRBD1	CASSAPGTGEGYTF	TGTGCCAGCTCAGCCCCCGGGACAGGGGAAGGCTACACCTTC
TRBV29-1	11	TRBJ2-2	-	CSAQGGGELFF	TGCAGCGCACAGGGAGGAGGGGAGCTGTTTTTT
TRBV4-1	14	TRBJ2-1	-	CASSQLRGAGEQFF	TGCGCCAGCAGCCAACTCCGAGGGGCCGGTGAGCAGTTCTTC
TRBV2	16	TRBJ2-1	TRBD2	CASSEGTSGTSNEQFF	TGTGCCAGCAGTGAAGGTACTAGCGGGACCTCTAATGAGCAGTTCTTC